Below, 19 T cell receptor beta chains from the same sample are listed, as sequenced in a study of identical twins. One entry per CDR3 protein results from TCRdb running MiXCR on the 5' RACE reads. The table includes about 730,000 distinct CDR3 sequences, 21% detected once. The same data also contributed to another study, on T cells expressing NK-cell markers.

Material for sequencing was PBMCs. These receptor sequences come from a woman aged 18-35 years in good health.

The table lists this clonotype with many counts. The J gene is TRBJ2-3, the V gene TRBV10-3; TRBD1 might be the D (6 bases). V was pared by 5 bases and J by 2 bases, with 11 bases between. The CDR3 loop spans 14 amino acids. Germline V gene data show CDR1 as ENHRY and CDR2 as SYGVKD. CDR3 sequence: CAISSDRYTDTQYF. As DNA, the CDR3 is TGTGCCATCAGTTCGGACAGATACACAGATACGCAGTATTTT.

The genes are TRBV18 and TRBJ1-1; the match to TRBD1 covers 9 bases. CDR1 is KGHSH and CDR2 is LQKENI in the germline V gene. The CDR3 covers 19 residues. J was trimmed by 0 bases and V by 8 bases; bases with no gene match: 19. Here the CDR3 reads CASPRKELDRGKMNTEAFF. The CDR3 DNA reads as TGTGCCAGCCCCAGAAAGGAACTGGACAGGGGAAAGATGAACACTGAAGCTTTCTTT.

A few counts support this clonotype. The CDR3 nucleotides read TGCAGTGCTAGACTAGCGGGACGAGAGACCCAGTACTTC. Encoded protein: CSARLAGRETQYF. V is TRBV20-1 and J is TRBJ2-5; 9 bases align to TRBD2. V lost 2 bases to trimming and J lost 4 bases; unmatched junction nucleotides: 2. The length of the CDR3 is 13 residues. From germline, CDR1 is DFQATT and CDR2 SNEGSKA (reference sequence).

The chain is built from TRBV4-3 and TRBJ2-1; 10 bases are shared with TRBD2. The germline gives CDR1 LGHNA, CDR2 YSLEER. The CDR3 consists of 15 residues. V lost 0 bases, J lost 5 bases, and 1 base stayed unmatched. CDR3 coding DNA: TGCGCCAGCAGCCAAGAACTAGCGGGAAACAATGAGCAGTTCTTC. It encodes CASSQELAGNNEQFF.

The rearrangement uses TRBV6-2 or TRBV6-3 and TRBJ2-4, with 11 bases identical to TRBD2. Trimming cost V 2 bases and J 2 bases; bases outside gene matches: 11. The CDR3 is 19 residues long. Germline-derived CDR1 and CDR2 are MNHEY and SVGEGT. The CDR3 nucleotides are TGTGCCAGCAGTTACGGGGAACTAGCGGGAGTCAGGACCAAAAACATTCAGTACTTC. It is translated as CASSYGELAGVRTKNIQYF.

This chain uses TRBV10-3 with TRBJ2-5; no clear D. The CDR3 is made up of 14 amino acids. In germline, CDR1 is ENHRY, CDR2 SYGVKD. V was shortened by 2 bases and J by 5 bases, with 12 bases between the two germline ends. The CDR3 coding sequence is TGTGCCATCAGTGAGGTAGCAGATGTCGAGACCCAGTACTTC. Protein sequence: CAISEVADVETQYF.

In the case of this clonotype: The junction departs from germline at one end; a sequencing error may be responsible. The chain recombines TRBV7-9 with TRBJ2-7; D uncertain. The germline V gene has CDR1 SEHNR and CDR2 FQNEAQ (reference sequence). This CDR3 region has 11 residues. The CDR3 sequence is CASSLDRQLDF. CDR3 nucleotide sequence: TGTGCCAGCAGCCTCGACCGGCAGTTAGACTTC.

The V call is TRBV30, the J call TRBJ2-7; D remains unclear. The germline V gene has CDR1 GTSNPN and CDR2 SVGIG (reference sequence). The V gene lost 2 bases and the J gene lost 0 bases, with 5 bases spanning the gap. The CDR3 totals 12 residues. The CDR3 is CAWSFLSYEQYF. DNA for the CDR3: TGTGCCTGGAGTTTTCTCTCCTACGAGCAGTACTTC. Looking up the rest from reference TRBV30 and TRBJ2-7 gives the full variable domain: SQTIHQWPATLVQPVGSPLSLECTVEGTSNPNLYWYRQAAGRGLQLLFYSVGIGQISSEVPQNLSASRPQDRQFILSSKKLLLSDSGFYLCAWSFLSYEQYFGPGTRLTVT.

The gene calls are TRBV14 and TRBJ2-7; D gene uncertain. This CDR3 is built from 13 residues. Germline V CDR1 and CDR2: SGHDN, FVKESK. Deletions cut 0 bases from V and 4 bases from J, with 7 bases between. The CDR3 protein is CASSQEIGYEQYF. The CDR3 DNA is TGTGCCAGCAGCCAAGAAATCGGGTACGAGCAGTACTTC.

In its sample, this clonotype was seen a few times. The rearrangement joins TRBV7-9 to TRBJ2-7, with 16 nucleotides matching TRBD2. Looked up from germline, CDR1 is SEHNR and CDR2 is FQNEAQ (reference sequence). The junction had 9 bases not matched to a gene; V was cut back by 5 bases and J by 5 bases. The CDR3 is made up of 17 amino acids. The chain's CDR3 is CASSASLGLAGGDEQYF. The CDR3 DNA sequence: TGTGCCAGCAGCGCCTCATTGGGACTAGCGGGAGGGGACGAGCAGTACTTC.

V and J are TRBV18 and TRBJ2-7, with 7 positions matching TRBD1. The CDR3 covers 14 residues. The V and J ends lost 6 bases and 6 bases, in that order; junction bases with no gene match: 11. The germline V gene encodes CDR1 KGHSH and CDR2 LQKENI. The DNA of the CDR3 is TGTGCCAGCTCGGCCTGGACAGGAGTCGGCGAGCAGTACTTC. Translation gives CASSAWTGVGEQYF.

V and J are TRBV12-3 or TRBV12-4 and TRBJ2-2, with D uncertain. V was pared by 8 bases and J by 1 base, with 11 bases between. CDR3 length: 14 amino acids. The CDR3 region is CASQLLQNTGELFF. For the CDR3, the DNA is TGTGCCAGCCAGTTACTCCAGAACACCGGGGAGCTGTTTTTT.

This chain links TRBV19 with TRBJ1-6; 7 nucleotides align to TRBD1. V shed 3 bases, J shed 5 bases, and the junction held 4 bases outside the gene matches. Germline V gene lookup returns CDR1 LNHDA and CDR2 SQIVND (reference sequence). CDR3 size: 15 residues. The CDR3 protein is CASSIPGQDNSPLHF. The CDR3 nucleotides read TGTGCCAGTAGTATCCCCGGACAGGATAATTCACCCCTCCACTTT.

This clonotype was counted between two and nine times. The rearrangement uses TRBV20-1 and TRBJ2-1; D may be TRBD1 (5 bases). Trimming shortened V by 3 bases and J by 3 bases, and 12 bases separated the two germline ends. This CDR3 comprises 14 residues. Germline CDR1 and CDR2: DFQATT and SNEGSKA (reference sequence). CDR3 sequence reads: CSASPGNVYNEQFF. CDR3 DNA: TGCAGTGCTAGCCCAGGGAATGTCTACAATGAGCAGTTCTTC.

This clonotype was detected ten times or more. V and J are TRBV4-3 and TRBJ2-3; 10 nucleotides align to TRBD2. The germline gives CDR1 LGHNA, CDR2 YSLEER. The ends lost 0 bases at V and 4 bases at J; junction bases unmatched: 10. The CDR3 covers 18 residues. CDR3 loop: CASSQDWASGRLSDTQYF. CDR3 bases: TGCGCCAGCAGCCAAGATTGGGCTAGCGGGAGACTCTCAGATACGCAGTATTTT.

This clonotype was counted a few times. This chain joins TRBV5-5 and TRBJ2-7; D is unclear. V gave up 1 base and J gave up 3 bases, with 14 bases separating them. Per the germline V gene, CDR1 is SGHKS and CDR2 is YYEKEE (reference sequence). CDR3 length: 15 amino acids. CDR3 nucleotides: TGTGCCAGCAGCTTGAACGGTGACCCCTTCTACGAGCAGTACTTC. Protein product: CASSLNGDPFYEQYF.

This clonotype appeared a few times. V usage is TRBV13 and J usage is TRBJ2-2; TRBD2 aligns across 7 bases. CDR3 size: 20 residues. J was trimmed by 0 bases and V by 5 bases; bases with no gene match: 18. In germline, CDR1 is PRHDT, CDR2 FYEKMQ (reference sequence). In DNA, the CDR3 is TGTGCCAGCAGCACCGCCGAATACGAACTAGCGCGACCGAACACCGGGGAGCTGTTTTTT. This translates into CASSTAEYELARPNTGELFF.

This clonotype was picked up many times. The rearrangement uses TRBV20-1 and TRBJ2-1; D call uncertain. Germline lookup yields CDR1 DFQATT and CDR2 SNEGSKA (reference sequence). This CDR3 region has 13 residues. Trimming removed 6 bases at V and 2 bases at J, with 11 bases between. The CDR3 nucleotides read TGCAGTGCGGATTGGAAGGCCTACAATGAGCAGTTCTTC. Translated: CSADWKAYNEQFF.

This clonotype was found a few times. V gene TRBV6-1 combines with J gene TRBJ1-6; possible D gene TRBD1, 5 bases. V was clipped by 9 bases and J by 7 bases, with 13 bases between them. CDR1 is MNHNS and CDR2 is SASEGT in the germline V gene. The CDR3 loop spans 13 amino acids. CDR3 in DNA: TGTGCCAGTCGAGCGGGGGTAAATTCACCCCTCCACTTT. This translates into CASRAGVNSPLHF.